A single sample is the source of the 14 T cell receptor beta chains below, sequenced in a study of technical replicates of blood from several donors. Clones were sequenced by immunoSEQ multiplex PCR, and TCRdb holds only the in-frame ones, with some missing. The sample has approximately 99,000 clones; 95% to 97% are singletons. Sequenced sample: T cells isolated from PBMCs. The receptors come from a human donor in good health.

The chain employs TRBV7-9 and TRBJ1-1; D gene ambiguous. The CDR3 contains 15 residues. V gave up 5 bases and J gave up 4 bases, with 17 bases separating them. CDR1 and CDR2 from the germline V gene are SEHNR and FQNEAQ (reference sequence). The CDR3 loop is CASSHLGQEATEAFF. DNA of the CDR3: TGTGCCAGCAGCCACCTAGGCCAGGAGGCCACTGAAGCTTTCTTT.

The chain couples TRBV7-9 to TRBJ2-7, with TRBD1 matching over 7 bases. CDR3 length: 14 residues. The V and J ends lost 1 base and 3 bases, in that order; junction bases with no gene match: 3. Germline V gene sequence: CDR1 SEHNR, CDR2 FQNEAQ (reference sequence). CDR3 bases: TGTGCCAGCAGCTTAGGGAACAGGGGCTACGAGCAGTACTTC. It yields the protein CASSLGNRGYEQYF.

The chain is built from TRBV19 and TRBJ1-2; 8 bases map to TRBD1. Trimming took 6 bases from V and 5 from J; bases not matched to a gene: 8. The CDR3 contains 14 residues. The germline gives CDR1 LNHDA, CDR2 SQIVND (reference sequence). CDR3 sequence (DNA): TGTGCCAGTAGACCGGGACAGGAGTTTTATGGCTACACCTTC. It codes for CASRPGQEFYGYTF.

This chain joins TRBV30 and TRBJ2-3; TRBD2 might be the D (5 bases). With 2 bases removed from V and 6 bases from J, the gap between germline ends came to 12 bases. The germline CDR1 and CDR2 sequences are GTSNPN and SVGIG (reference sequence). The CDR3 runs 13 residues. Written as DNA, the CDR3 is TGTGCCTGGAGTTCACCAACGGGGGATACGCAGTATTTT. Its translation: CAWSSPTGDTQYF.

This clone has only one observation. V usage is TRBV6-5 and J usage is TRBJ1-2, with D hard to call. Between the trimmed V and J ends, which lost 6 bases and 5 bases, there was a span of 16 bases. Germline V lookup: CDR1 MNHEY, CDR2 SVGAGI. The CDR3 has 14 residues. The CDR3 region has the DNA TGTGCCAGCAGCGGATTGGACTGGAAATATGGCTACACCTTC. It codes for CASSGLDWKYGYTF.

A remark on this clone: The germline gene is not matched at one end of the junction; a read error may be the cause. The rearrangement uses TRBV7-7 and TRBJ2-1; D gene uncertain. The germline gives CDR1 SSHAT, CDR2 FNYEAQ (reference sequence). There are 15 residues in the CDR3. The CDR3 reads CASSLSASSYNEQFF. CDR3 DNA sequence: TGTGCTAGCAGCCTATCGGCTAGCTCCTACAATGAGCAGTTCTTC.

The chain links TRBV28 to TRBJ1-2; D is unresolved. CDR1 and CDR2 from the germline V gene are MDHEN and SYDVKM. The CDR3 loop spans 14 amino acids. V was cut by 4 bases and J by 8 bases, with 17 bases left in between. CDR3 region: CASSYPPTLGGYTF. For the CDR3, the DNA is TGTGCCAGCAGTTACCCCCCGACCCTCGGGGGCTACACCTTC.

The chain recombines TRBV10-3 with TRBJ1-1, with D unresolved. Trimming left V 6 bases short and J 7 bases short, with 9 bases between. This CDR3 spans 11 amino acids. Germline V gene lookup returns CDR1 ENHRY and CDR2 SYGVKD. CDR3 in DNA: TGTGCCATCAGATCGGGTTTTGAAGCTTTCTTT. Translating it yields CAIRSGFEAFF.

The chain carries TRBV11-2 and TRBJ2-7; D is undetermined. CDR3 length: 15 amino acids. From germline, CDR1 is SGHAT and CDR2 FQNNGV. Trimming pared 0 bases from V and 3 bases from J, leaving 12 bases between. The CDR3 nucleotides read TGTGCCAGCAGCTTAGATGGCGGCGGCTTCTACGAGCAGTACTTC. It is translated as CASSLDGGGFYEQYF.

Remarks on this clone: Other DNA sequences in the same sample also yield this CDR3. The chain recombines TRBV6-5 with TRBJ1-4, with D perhaps TRBD1 (5 bases). The CDR3 has 13 residues. Germline V gives CDR1 MNHEY, CDR2 SVGAGI. V lost 8 bases, J lost 8 bases, and 15 bases lay in between. The CDR3 DNA reads as TGTGCCAGCCGGCGGGGGTCAGACGAAAAACTGTTTTTT. Protein: CASRRGSDEKLFF.

The genes are TRBV28 and TRBJ2-7, with 7 bases aligning to TRBD2. Germline V lookup: CDR1 MDHEN, CDR2 SYDVKM. J lost 5 bases, V lost 3 bases, and 10 bases had no gene match. The CDR3 sequence is 15 residues long. The CDR3 DNA reads as TGTGCCAGCAGTTTGAGCGGGATTAGTTCTGACGAGCAGTACTTC. Translated: CASSLSGISSDEQYF.

This chain links TRBV14 with TRBJ1-5; D might be TRBD1 (6 bases). CDR3 length: 13 residues. Germline CDR1 and CDR2: SGHDN and FVKESK. V lost 4 bases, J lost 4 bases, and 8 bases lay in between. The CDR3 DNA is TGTGCCAGCAGCCGAGACAGGAATCAGCCCCAGCATTTT. Its protein product is CASSRDRNQPQHF.

The chain carries TRBV7-9 and TRBJ1-3; 7 positions agree with TRBD1. Germline values: CDR1 SEHNR, CDR2 FQNEAQ (reference sequence). The CDR3 is 15 amino acids. V was pared by 7 bases and J by 2 bases, with 8 bases of the junction left unmatched. The chain's CDR3 is CASNPPDRAGNTIYF. The CDR3 DNA reads as TGTGCCAGCAACCCCCCAGACAGGGCTGGAAACACCATATATTTT.

The chain carries TRBV19 and TRBJ1-4; possible D gene TRBD1, 5 bases. This CDR3 spans 13 amino acids. The germline V and J ends were trimmed by 6 bases and 7 bases, with 12 bases remaining between them. Germline V gene data show CDR1 as LNHDA and CDR2 as SQIVND (reference sequence). This chain's CDR3 is CASSTGPFEKLFF. The CDR3 coding sequence is TGTGCCAGTAGCACAGGACCGTTTGAAAAACTGTTTTTT.